The entry that follows covers one TCR beta chain sequence. Which antigen it targets is not known. No clone much larger than this one lies a single base away; base qualities are absent. V is shortened by 0 bases, J by 0 bases, and the region joining them spans 5 bases. In the germline V gene, CDR1 corresponds to MGHRA and CDR2 to YSYEKL. Inclusive of the bounding cysteine and phenylalanine, the CDR3 is 15 residues long. Here the CDR3 DNA is all that survives: 45 bases in frame from base 1. The sample belongs to a study of blood T cell repertoires in COVID-19 (dated by TCRdb to 2018 to 2020). Context from the whole study: Collaborator samples came from the United States, Italy and Spain and covered acute and convalescent phases of COVID-19. The prospective study material was composed of cDNA or gDNA derived from T cells, B-cell-depleted T cells, or PBMCs. Samples came from the ongoing ImmuneRACE study (first 160 participants) plus 1,254 subjects from 6 global collaborators. The dataset comprised deeply sampled blood TCRbeta repertoires from subjects exposed to, actively infected with, or recovered from COVID-19. The repertoires were released in a freely available public database meant as a resource for research on the immune response to SARS-CoV-2. The sample metadata nearly always contained a de-identified subject ID, COVID-19 status, age in years and sex. Where available, HLA class I and class II types were obtained from metadata supplied by the sample provider rather than from assay-based typing.

General conclusions and limits of the study: The quantity of clinical and demographic metadata differed by source and by participant and was supplied without curation.

TCRbeta CDR3 regions were amplified from genomic DNA using the immunoSEQ Assay, a bias-controlled multiplex PCR. In the original analysis: Nucleated cell counts per sample were estimated from amplification of reference gene primers within the assay. Sequence reads were collapsed and filtered to measure the absolute abundance of every unique TCRbeta CDR3 rearrangement. For each sample, productive Simpson clonality was calculated by taking the square root of Simpson's diversity index across productive rearrangements. The source is immuneACCESS, and TCRdb retained only in-frame sequences with V and J called. Part of the clones is not carried over; for the studies checked, unresolved V genes explain less than half of this, and the remainder is unexplained. V and J calls plus clone size are reproduced from that table; the DNA served to infer D and trimming. This sample gives 200,000 to 250,000 clones in total; 90% of them show up just once. About 2.5% of the sample is in the top ten clones.

At one collaborating source in Seattle, patients were enrolled during active infection and were followed longitudinally through the course of disease. Whole blood was collected in K2EDTA tubes by collaborating institutions according to the institutions' own protocols. For TCRbeta analysis, collaborators shipped samples as frozen whole blood, isolated PBMCs, or DNA extracted from either of those sample types. Sequencing input: peripheral blood. In this chain, TRBV4-1 is recombined with TRBJ1-4; the D gene cannot be resolved reliably. The source of this sequence is a man in his thirties or forties with COVID-19, enrolled during active disease. The nucleotide sequence reads TGCGCCAGCAGCCAAGATTTCTCAACTAATGAAAAACTGTTTTTT. Translated, this is CASSQDFSTNEKLFF.